The 18 T cell receptor beta chains presented below share a single source sample, sequenced in a study of regulatory T cells in long-lasting Graves disease. Library construction for TCR beta used iRepertoire HTBI primers and Arm-PCR of CDR3 regions. In TCRdb, the multiplex PCR reads were re-called with MiXCR into one record per CDR3 protein. The data show hundreds of thousands of distinct CDR3 sequences, approximately 15% seen once. Specified time point: newly diagnosed GD, antithyroid drugs for less than 3 months. PBMCs provided the RNA from which the TCR library was made. These data were also reused for a study on T cells in Graves' hyperthyroidism and ophthalmopathy.

The sequences come from peripheral blood mononuclear cells (PBMCs), collected at new diagnosis, from a patient treated with antithyroid drugs. The receptors originated from a woman in her twenties or thirties with Graves disease.

This clonotype was seen a handful of times. The chain joins TRBV5-1 to TRBJ2-2; D might be TRBD1 (5 bases). The CDR3 runs 14 residues. Germline lookup yields CDR1 SGHRS and CDR2 YFSETQ. Trimming left V 6 bases short and J 2 bases short, with 11 bases between. CDR3 coding DNA: TGCGCCAGCAAACAGACAGCTAACACCGGGGAGCTGTTTTTT. This gives the protein CASKQTANTGELFF.

This clonotype has ten or more counts. The junction departs from germline at one end; a sequencing error may be responsible. The chain combines TRBV7-8 with TRBJ1-1; D not resolved. Germline assignment: CDR1 SGHVS and CDR2 FQNEAQ. The CDR3 consists of 14 residues. The CDR3 DNA follows: TGTGCCAGCAGCCCCCTGACTTTGAACACTGAAGCTTTCTTC. It encodes CASSPLTLNTEAFF.

This clonotype was seen more than once but under ten times. The J gene is TRBJ2-1, the V gene TRBV5-1; the match to TRBD2 covers 10 bases. CDR1 is SGHRS, CDR2 YFSETQ, per germline. With V trimmed by 0 bases and J by 9 bases, 9 bases remained unmatched. There are 16 residues in the CDR3. The CDR3 loop reads CASSLAAGGPRGEQFF. The CDR3 DNA follows: TGCGCCAGCAGCTTGGCAGCGGGAGGGCCCCGCGGTGAGCAGTTCTTC.

This clonotype occurred many times. The rearrangement uses TRBV7-9 and TRBJ2-1; TRBD1 or TRBD2 may be the D gene (5 bases each). Looked up from germline, CDR1 is SEHNR and CDR2 is FQNEAQ (reference sequence). The length of the CDR3 is 16 residues. V lost 1 base and J lost 5, with 15 bases in between. The CDR3 region is CASSLGGSGPNNEQFF. The CDR3, as DNA: TGTGCCAGCAGCTTAGGGGGGAGTGGCCCTAACAATGAGCAGTTCTTC.

This clonotype was seen only a few times. The V and J genes are TRBV7-9 and TRBJ2-7; TRBD1 matches at 10 bases. V was clipped by 5 bases and J by 2 bases; unmatched bases: 6. The CDR3 sequence is 15 residues long. Germline CDR1 is SEHNR and CDR2 is FQNEAQ (reference sequence). The DNA for the CDR3 is TGTGCCAGCAGCCACCGGGACAGGGGACCCTACGAGCAGTACTTC. Residues: CASSHRDRGPYEQYF.

This clonotype came up many times. This chain uses TRBV27 with TRBJ1-2; no clear D gene. V was shortened by 5 bases and J by 8 bases, with 15 bases between the two germline ends. This CDR3 has 13 amino acids. Looked up from germline, CDR1 is MNHEY and CDR2 is SMNVEV (reference sequence). CDR3 nucleotide sequence: TGTGCCAGCAGTCCCCGTCCGACGGGCGGCTACACCTTC. Its translation: CASSPRPTGGYTF.

This clonotype was seen ten or more times. The chain is built from TRBV20-1 and TRBJ2-7, with TRBD2 matching over 7 bases. The V segment lost 3 bases and the J segment 2 bases; nucleotides outside the gene matches: 13. The CDR3 spans 16 residues. Germline values: CDR1 DFQATT, CDR2 SNEGSKA (reference sequence). In DNA, the CDR3 is TGCAGTGCTAGGACGGTCGTGGGAGGGCCTACCTACGAGCAGTACTTC. Its protein product is CSARTVVGGPTYEQYF.

This clonotype has just a few counts. CDR3 DNA: TGCAGTGCTAGAGAGGAGAAACTAGCGGCAAACACCGGGGAGCTGTTTTTT. This encodes CSAREEKLAANTGELFF. The chain joins TRBV20-1 to TRBJ2-2, with 8 bases lining up with TRBD2. CDR1 is DFQATT and CDR2 is SNEGSKA in the germline V gene (reference sequence). Trimming at V came to 0 bases and at J to 2 bases, leaving 8 bases not matched to a gene. CDR3 length equals 17 residues.

The chain employs TRBV19 and TRBJ1-2; D possibly corresponds to TRBD1 (5 bases). Germline CDR1 is LNHDA and CDR2 is SQIVND (reference sequence). Deletions cut 10 bases from V and 3 bases from J, with 15 bases between. The CDR3 contains 13 residues. CDR3 residues: CATAGYGDYGYTF. In nucleotides, the CDR3 is TGTGCCACCGCAGGGTACGGCGACTATGGCTACACCTTC.

This clonotype showed up just a few times. CDR3 sequence reads: CASSILGTSSFYNEQFF. DNA for the CDR3: TGTGCCAGTAGTATCTTAGGGACTAGCTCTTTCTACAATGAGCAGTTCTTC. V gene TRBV19 combines with J gene TRBJ2-1, with TRBD2 identical over 9 bases. CDR3 length: 17 amino acids. The junction had 9 bases not matched to a gene; V was cut back by 3 bases and J by 3 bases. Germline-derived CDR1 and CDR2 are LNHDA and SQIVND (reference sequence). Complete variable domain (other parts from reference TRBV19 and TRBJ2-1): DGGITQSPKYLFRKEGQNVTLSCEQNLNHDAMYWYRQDPGQGLRLIYYSQIVNDFQKGDIAEGYSVSREKKESFPLTVTSAQKNPTAFYLCASSILGTSSFYNEQFFGPGTRLTVL.

Many counts were recorded for this clonotype. The rearrangement links TRBV2 to TRBJ2-7; 15 bases match TRBD2. The CDR3 consists of 15 residues. CDR1 is SNHLY and CDR2 is FYNNEI in the germline V gene. The V and J ends lost 6 bases and 1 base, in that order; junction bases with no gene match: 1. DNA for the CDR3: TGTGCCAGCAGCGGGACTAGCGGGAGGTCCTACGAGCAGTACTTC. Protein: CASSGTSGRSYEQYF.

The gene calls are TRBV20-1 and TRBJ2-1; 8 bases match TRBD2. The V gene's germline CDR1 is DFQATT and CDR2 SNEGSKA (reference sequence). CDR3 length: 14 residues. The junction had 3 bases not matched to a gene; V was cut back by 5 bases and J by 0 bases. The CDR3 DNA reads TGCAGTGCTTCTGGGACTAGCTCCTACAATGAGCAGTTCTTC. This translates into CSASGTSSYNEQFF.

This clonotype has a count of ten or more. The chain is built from TRBV12-3 or TRBV12-4 and TRBJ1-2; no definite D call. V was trimmed by 3 bases and J by 8 bases, leaving 16 bases between them. The CDR3 covers 14 residues. The CDR3, as DNA: TGTGCCAGCAGTTTTTTGGGCCAGGTCGGGGGCTACACCTTC. It specifies CASSFLGQVGGYTF.

As concerns this clonotype: This may stem from a read error, because a much larger clone lies one nucleotide away. The chain couples TRBV29-1 to TRBJ2-3; 9 bases align to TRBD2. Germline V gene lookup returns CDR1 SQVTM and CDR2 ANQGSEA. The CDR3 contains 15 residues. CDR3 sequence (DNA): TGCAGCGTCACTATAGCGGGAGCGATCACAGATACGCGGTATTTT. It codes for CSVTIAGAITDTRYF.

The rearrangement joins TRBV6-5 to TRBJ2-2; no clear D. This CDR3 contains 13 residues. Trimming shortened V by 0 bases and J by 6 bases, and 5 bases separated the two germline ends. The germline CDR1 and CDR2 sequences are MNHEY and SVGAGI. The DNA for the CDR3 is TGTGCCAGCAGTTACTCGGCTTCCGGGGAGCTGTTTTTT. It is translated as CASSYSASGELFF.

This clonotype was recorded many times. The chain recombines TRBV7-3 with TRBJ2-3; D remains ambiguous. V shed 2 bases and J shed 2 bases, with 5 bases lying between them. The germline V gene encodes CDR1 SGHTA and CDR2 FQGTGA. This CDR3 contains 13 residues. CDR3 protein: CASSLANTDTQYF. The CDR3 nucleotides are TGTGCCAGCAGCTTAGCGAACACAGATACGCAGTATTTT. Full variable domain (missing parts from reference TRBV7-3 and TRBJ2-3): GAGVSQTPSNKVTEKGKYVELRCDPISGHTALYWYRQSLGQGPEFLIYFQGTGAADDSGLPNDRFFAVRPEGSVSTLKIQRTERGDSAVYLCASSLANTDTQYFGPGTRLTVL.

This clonotype has ten or more counts. The rearrangement uses TRBV20-1 and TRBJ2-3, with D uncertain. Trimming removed 2 bases at V and 0 bases at J, with 6 bases between. This CDR3 spans 13 amino acids. CDR1 DFQATT and CDR2 SNEGSKA come from the germline V gene (reference sequence). CDR3 nucleotides: TGCAGTGCTAGAAAGACTAGCACAGATACGCAGTATTTT. It codes for CSARKTSTDTQYF.

This clonotype was seen a handful of times. The chain combines TRBV15 with TRBJ2-7, with TRBD2 identical over 8 bases. The CDR3 spans 17 residues. V shed 1 base, J shed 1 base, and the junction held 9 bases outside the gene matches. Germline V gene sequence: CDR1 LNHNV, CDR2 YYDKDF (reference sequence). Written as DNA, the CDR3 is TGTGCCACCAGCAGAGTTTTGGGGACTAGTGGGTCCTACGAGCAGTACTTC. It specifies CATSRVLGTSGSYEQYF.